The sample holds one count of the clone carrying this T cell receptor (beta chain). The antigen is undetermined. Sequencing of TCR beta was performed on blood CD8+ and CD4+ T cells. TEMRA cells were FACS-enriched, and CD8+ and CD4+ T cells were isolated negatively. The data are from a study of CD8 T cells in Susac syndrome. V lost 0 bases and J 4 bases, leaving 13 bases between the germline ends. The CDR3 is made up of 15 amino acids. RNA, at about 0.5 to 1 ug, was reverse transcribed with random hexamers. An immunoSEQ multiplex PCR generated amplified TCR beta CDR3 products spanning 54 Vbeta and 13 Jbeta. TCRdb passed the immunoSEQ multiplex PCR reads through MiXCR, listing each CDR3 protein once. This sample has about 73,000 distinct CDR3 sequences; approximately 94% occur once, and the top ten carry roughly 0.4%. Whole-study results and caveats: The authors acknowledged that their TCR sequencing and HLA analysis involved a relatively small number of individuals.

The chain couples TRBV12-3 or TRBV12-4 to TRBJ2-7; D possibly corresponds to TRBD1 (6 bases). The TCR sequence derives from a human donor with multiple sclerosis. The specimen sequenced was CD8+ T cells from PBMCs. The CDR3: CASSLALPGDYEQYF. The DNA of the CDR3 is TGTGCCAGCAGTTTAGCGCTCCCAGGGGATTACGAGCAGTACTTC.